Below are 13 T cell receptor beta chains sequenced from a single sample in a study of vaccination effects on CD4 cells after COVID-19. No antigen has been assigned to these receptors. With nine to eleven days of culture completed, CD4+ T cells were isolated. Sequencing used immunoSEQ multiplex PCR; TCRdb keeps in-frame clones, though not all of them. The top ten hold less than 3.5% of the sample, which has around 37,000 clones, about 70% seen once. The sample in question was CD4+ T cells from PBMCs cultured without peptide, obtained before COVID-19 vaccination. The origin of the receptors is a human donor who received a COVID-19 vaccine.

The rearrangement uses TRBV5-1 and TRBJ2-2; D unclear. Trimming removed 1 base from V and 6 bases from J, with 16 bases in between. Germline CDR1 and CDR2: SGHRS and YFSETQ. CDR3 size: 16 residues. DNA of the CDR3: TGCGCCAGCAGCTTGCGCCTTCGCGGAGAGGCCGGGGAGCTGTTTTTT. This sequence encodes CASSLRLRGEAGELFF.

This chain connects TRBV5-4 to TRBJ2-3; D not resolved. The germline CDR1 and CDR2 sequences are SGHNT and YYREEE (reference sequence). Trimming cost V 2 bases and J 2 bases, with 12 bases left between them. This CDR3 comprises 15 residues. CDR3 in amino acids: CASSLRHDSTDTQYF. The DNA for the CDR3 is TGTGCCAGCAGCTTAAGACACGACTCCACAGATACGCAGTATTTT.

The chain recombines TRBV1 with TRBJ2-3; the D call of TRBD2 is as the table states it, not checked on the DNA. TRBV1 is a pseudogene segment. This CDR3 has 15 residues. CDR3 coding DNA: TGCACCAGCAGCCAAGAAACGGGAGGCACAGATACGCAGTATTTT. The encoded protein is CTSSQETGGTDTQYF.

This sequence joins TRBV6-2 or TRBV6-3 and TRBJ1-6; D gene ambiguous. This CDR3 comprises 13 residues. Germline V gene data show CDR1 as MNHEY and CDR2 as SVGEGT. V lost 8 bases and J 11 bases, leaving 16 bases between the germline ends. The CDR3 is CASGSGRTPPLHF. The CDR3 coding sequence is TGTGCCAGCGGTTCCGGCAGAACCCCACCCCTCCACTTT.

The chain is built from TRBV24-1 and TRBJ1-2; D remains unclear. CDR3 length equals 14 residues. V lost 1 base and J lost 1, with 6 bases in between. Germline lookup yields CDR1 KGHDR and CDR2 SFDVKD. The CDR3 DNA is TGTGCCACCAGTGATTTTACCAATAACTATGGCTACACCTTC. It translates to CATSDFTNNYGYTF.

J is TRBJ2-7 and V is TRBV19; unclear D gene. Germline V lookup: CDR1 LNHDA, CDR2 SQIVND (reference sequence). Trimming removed 4 bases at V and 0 bases at J, with 10 bases between. The CDR3 is 14 amino acids. For the CDR3, the DNA is TGTGCCAGTAGTACGGACCCTAGCTCCTACGAGCAGTACTTC. Translation gives CASSTDPSSYEQYF.

The chain links TRBV3-1 (or the pseudogene TRBV3-2) to TRBJ1-1; 12 positions match TRBD1. CDR3 length equals 16 residues. The germline gives CDR1 LGHDT, CDR2 YNNKEL (reference sequence). V was pared by 4 bases and J by 1 base, with 4 bases of the junction left unmatched. The CDR3: CASSPSGQGANTEAFF. In DNA form, the CDR3 reads TGTGCCAGCAGCCCCTCGGGACAGGGGGCGAACACTGAAGCTTTCTTT.

The V and J genes are TRBV11-2 and TRBJ2-1, with D perhaps being TRBD1 or TRBD2 (5 bases each). Germline V gives CDR1 SGHAT, CDR2 FQNNGV. This CDR3 contains 14 residues. Trimming removed 3 bases from V and 6 bases from J, with 12 bases in between. The CDR3 nucleotides are TGTGCCAGCAGCTTGGTGAGGGACCCCAATGAGCAGTTCTTC. This sequence encodes CASSLVRDPNEQFF.

The table lists this clone with a count of one. The chain couples TRBV7-9 to TRBJ1-3, with D hard to call. CDR1 and CDR2 (germline): SEHNR, FQNEAQ (reference sequence). CDR3 length: 14 residues. The V gene lost 4 bases and the J gene lost 4 bases, with 11 bases spanning the gap. The CDR3 protein is CASSSPGVGNTIYF. The CDR3 bases are TGTGCCAGCAGCTCTCCTGGGGTAGGAAACACCATATATTTT.

This clone turned up a few times. This chain links TRBV2 with TRBJ1-3; 7 bases agree with TRBD1. This CDR3 has 12 residues. Germline CDR1 and CDR2: SNHLY and FYNNEI. The junction had 1 base not matched to a gene; V was cut back by 3 bases and J by 8 bases. CDR3 nucleotide sequence: TGTGCCAGCAGTGAGAGGGGGCACACCATATATTTT. This gives the protein CASSERGHTIYF.

V usage is TRBV5-6 and J usage is TRBJ2-7; D remains unclear. V lost 0 bases and J lost 4, with 8 bases in between. The CDR3 consists of 13 residues. CDR1 is SGHDT, CDR2 YYEEEE, per germline. CDR3 nucleotide sequence: TGTGCCAGCAGCTTGGCAGCATTGTACGAGCAGTACTTC. The encoded protein is CASSLAALYEQYF.

This clone was counted between two and nine times. This rearrangement joins TRBV5-1 to TRBJ1-2; 10 nucleotides match TRBD1. Germline V lookup: CDR1 SGHRS, CDR2 YFSETQ. The V segment lost 5 bases and the J segment 0 bases; nucleotides outside the gene matches: 13. The CDR3 length is 18 residues. CDR3 coding DNA: TGCGCCAGCAGTACAGGAGACAGGGGGCCCTTAGCTAACTATGGCTACACCTTC. Its translation: CASSTGDRGPLANYGYTF.

V is TRBV5-6 and J is TRBJ1-1; D is undetermined. The germline V gene has CDR1 SGHDT and CDR2 YYEEEE. Trimming took off 4 bases at V and 8 bases at J, with 12 bases between the two ends. The CDR3 runs 12 residues. The CDR3 sequence is CASSRPATEAFF. CDR3 nucleotide sequence: TGTGCCAGCAGCCGCCCCGCCACAGAAGCTTTCTTT.